One sample yielded the 24 T cell receptor beta chains listed below, sequenced in a study of T cell responses to AZD1222 COVID-19 vaccine. Here immunoSEQ multiplex PCR was the method, and the copy in TCRdb shows in-frame clones only, minus some. The table lists about 120,000 clones, about nine tenths of them singletons, with around 2.6% in the top ten. Sequencing used peripheral blood, obtained 28 days after the second AZD1222 dose. These receptors came from an adult who received the AZD1222 COVID-19 vaccine.

The CDR3 loop is CAISDRGGNQPQHF. In nucleotides, the CDR3 is TGTGCCATCTCAGACAGGGGCGGCAATCAGCCCCAGCATTTT. V gene TRBV10-3 combines with J gene TRBJ1-5, with TRBD1 matching over 8 bases. Germline CDR1 reads ENHRY; CDR2 reads SYGVKD. This CDR3 region has 14 residues. Germline trimming cut 8 bases from V and 2 bases from J; bases unmatched to any gene: 5.

Turning to this clone: At one boundary the junction diverges from the germline segment, which might be a read error. The V call is TRBV7-2, the J call TRBJ1-2; maybe TRBD1 (6 bases). This CDR3 spans 10 amino acids. Germline V gene data show CDR1 as SGHTA and CDR2 as FQGNSA. The CDR3 nucleotides read TGTGCCAGCAGCTTAGGACAGGCCTCCTTC. Amino acid sequence: CASSLGQASF.

The rearrangement links TRBV29-1 to TRBJ2-5, with 7 bases aligning to TRBD2. Germline loops: CDR1 SQVTM, CDR2 ANQGSEA. J gave up 2 bases and V 0 bases, and 6 bases lay outside the gene matches. This CDR3 comprises 15 residues. The CDR3 loop reads CSVEDRGDWQETQYF. The DNA for the CDR3 is TGCAGCGTTGAAGATCGGGGGGACTGGCAAGAGACCCAGTACTTC. Full variable domain (rest looked up from reference TRBV29-1 and TRBJ2-5): SAVISQKPSRDICQRGTSLTIQCQVDSQVTMMFWYRQQPGQSLTLIATANQGSEATYESGFVIDKFPISRPNLTFSTLTVSNMSPEDSSIYLCSVEDRGDWQETQYFGPGTRLLVL.

The CDR3 spells CASSLSRQFNSPLHF. The CDR3, as DNA: TGTGCCAGCAGTTTATCGAGACAGTTTAATTCACCCCTCCACTTT. The V call is TRBV27, the J call TRBJ1-6; a weak D match, TRBD1 (5 bases). The CDR3 runs to 15 residues. V was clipped by 0 bases and J by 6 bases, with 9 bases between them. In germline, CDR1 is MNHEY, CDR2 SMNVEV (reference sequence).

The chain carries TRBV5-1 and TRBJ1-2, with a tentative D call TRBD1 (6 bases). Deletions cut 3 bases from V and 4 bases from J, with 13 bases between. The CDR3 covers 14 residues. The germline CDR1 and CDR2 sequences are SGHRS and YFSETQ. CDR3 sequence: CASSYSQGSYGYTF. In DNA form, the CDR3 reads TGCGCCAGCAGCTACTCACAGGGATCCTATGGCTACACCTTC.

The rearrangement uses TRBV6-5 and TRBJ2-1, with TRBD2 as a possible D gene (6 bases). Germline V lookup: CDR1 MNHEY, CDR2 SVGAGI. The germline V and J ends were trimmed by 0 bases and 2 bases, with 11 bases remaining between them. CDR3 length equals 16 residues. This CDR3 reads CASSYSPGVAYNEQFF. Written as DNA, the CDR3 is TGTGCCAGCAGTTACTCTCCGGGGGTCGCCTACAATGAGCAGTTCTTC.

J is TRBJ2-7 and V is TRBV11-2; D assignment may be TRBD1 or TRBD2 (5 bases each). Per the germline V gene, CDR1 is SGHAT and CDR2 is FQNNGV. The CDR3 runs 16 residues. Trimming cost V 1 base and J 2 bases, with 15 bases left between them. The CDR3 nucleotides read TGTGCCAGCAGCTTAGTTGGTACAAGGGGAGCCTACGAGCAGTACTTC. Translation gives CASSLVGTRGAYEQYF.

This chain uses TRBV25-1 with TRBJ2-2; D uncertain. The CDR3 has 14 amino acids. V was pared by 9 bases and J by 5 bases, with 16 bases between. Germline V gene lookup returns CDR1 MGHDK and CDR2 SYGVNS. CDR3 protein: CASQATGLTGELFF. CDR3 sequence (DNA): TGTGCCAGTCAAGCGACCGGGCTAACCGGGGAGCTGTTTTTT.

The gene calls are TRBV5-1 and TRBJ1-2; no clear D. V lost 0 bases, J lost 3 bases, and 12 bases lay in between. Germline CDR1 and CDR2: SGHRS and YFSETQ. The CDR3 runs to 15 residues. The CDR3 loop is CASSLEAPRDYGYTF. For the CDR3, the DNA is TGCGCCAGCAGCTTGGAGGCCCCAAGGGACTATGGCTACACCTTC.

Written as DNA, the CDR3 is TGTGCCACCAGCAGAGGCCCTGGACCCTACGAGCAGTACTTC. Translation gives CATSRGPGPYEQYF. The genes are TRBV15 and TRBJ2-7; D gene unclear. Germline CDR1 reads LNHNV; CDR2 reads YYDKDF (reference sequence). V gave up 1 base and J gave up 2 bases, with 9 bases separating them. There are 14 residues in the CDR3.

This clone is a singleton in its sample. The gene calls are TRBV7-2 and TRBJ1-1; D is unresolved. V lost 5 bases and J 1 base, leaving 14 bases between the germline ends. The CDR3 consists of 15 residues. The germline V gene encodes CDR1 SGHTA and CDR2 FQGNSA. CDR3 in DNA: TGTGCCAGCAGCGTAGAACTCTCAACGAACACTGAAGCTTTCTTT. Its translation is CASSVELSTNTEAFF.

The V call is TRBV28, the J call TRBJ2-7, with D hard to call. Trimming took 8 bases from V and 4 from J, leaving 12 bases between them. Germline V lookup: CDR1 MDHEN, CDR2 SYDVKM. This CDR3 spans 12 amino acids. This chain's CDR3 is CASPTALYEQYF. CDR3 coding DNA: TGTGCCAGCCCCACAGCTCTGTACGAGCAGTACTTC.

This rearrangement joins TRBV20-1 to TRBJ2-7; 8 nucleotides agree with TRBD1. V lost 4 bases to trimming and J lost 1 base; unmatched junction nucleotides: 6. Germline CDR1 reads DFQATT; CDR2 reads SNEGSKA (reference sequence). The CDR3 is made up of 14 amino acids. The CDR3 DNA follows: TGCAGTGCTACTGACAGGGGAAGTTCCTACGAGCAGTACTTC. It yields the protein CSATDRGSSYEQYF.

This chain uses TRBV27 with TRBJ2-1; either TRBD1 or TRBD2 may fit D (5 bases each). V lost 6 bases and J lost 9, with 12 bases in between. The CDR3 sequence is 12 residues long. Germline assignment: CDR1 MNHEY and CDR2 SMNVEV (reference sequence). CDR3 loop: CASRREGFEQFF. The CDR3 DNA reads TGTGCCAGCAGGCGAGAGGGGTTTGAGCAGTTCTTC.

The genes are TRBV19 and TRBJ1-2, with D hard to call. The CDR3 runs 14 residues. From germline, CDR1 is LNHDA and CDR2 SQIVND (reference sequence). The CDR3 reads CVSSPRRLNYGYTF. CDR3 nucleotide sequence: TGTGTCTCCAGTCCCAGGCGCCTTAACTATGGCTACACCTTC.

The genes are TRBV30 and TRBJ1-2; 7 positions agree with TRBD1. CDR3 size: 15 residues. Germline CDR1 is GTSNPN and CDR2 is SVGIG (reference sequence). Trimming took 3 bases from V and 5 from J; bases not matched to a gene: 12. CDR3 residues: CAWRPRGTEKYGYTF. In DNA, the CDR3 is TGTGCCTGGAGGCCGCGCGGGACAGAAAAGTATGGCTACACCTTC.

This chain joins TRBV27 and TRBJ1-6, with 10 bases lining up with TRBD1. The V gene end was trimmed by 5 bases and the J gene end by 7 bases; junction bases not matched to a gene: 8. From germline, CDR1 is MNHEY and CDR2 SMNVEV (reference sequence). The CDR3 is 16 residues long. CDR3 in DNA: TGTGCCAGCAGTACCCCGACAGGGGGCCTAAATTCACCCCTCCACTTT. Translating gives CASSTPTGGLNSPLHF.

The chain joins TRBV19 to TRBJ1-2; D call uncertain. Germline V gene data show CDR1 as LNHDA and CDR2 as SQIVND (reference sequence). CDR3 length equals 13 residues. V was trimmed by 6 bases and J by 0 bases, leaving 8 bases between them. CDR3 nucleotide sequence: TGTGCCAGTAGCGAGGTAGCTAACTATGGCTACACCTTC. Residues: CASSEVANYGYTF.

The genes are TRBV18 and TRBJ1-1; 9 bases match TRBD1. J lost 5 bases, V lost 3 bases, and 7 bases had no gene match. CDR3 length: 15 amino acids. From germline, CDR1 is KGHSH and CDR2 LQKENI. This chain's CDR3 is CASSPRTGDGTEAFF. The CDR3 DNA is TGTGCCAGCTCACCTAGGACAGGGGATGGGACTGAAGCTTTCTTT.

The CDR3 DNA sequence: TGTGCCAGCAGCAGGGGACTAGCGGGGGGGCTGGATGAGCAGTTCTTC. Protein product: CASSRGLAGGLDEQFF. The rearrangement joins TRBV5-5 to TRBJ2-1; TRBD2 agrees at 16 bases. This CDR3 comprises 16 residues. Looked up from germline, CDR1 is SGHKS and CDR2 is YYEKEE (reference sequence). Losses at the gene ends were 4 bases for V and 8 bases for J; bases not matched to a gene: 6.

The chain carries TRBV19 and TRBJ2-5, with 8 bases fitting TRBD1. Trimming at V came to 4 bases and at J to 5 bases, leaving 12 bases not matched to a gene. Germline CDR1 is LNHDA and CDR2 is SQIVND (reference sequence). This CDR3 region has 16 residues. In DNA form, the CDR3 reads TGTGCCAGTAGTAACCCCCATTCGACAGGGGTCGAGACCCAGTACTTC. It codes for CASSNPHSTGVETQYF.

Points on this clone: At one end the junction does not follow the germline gene, possibly because of a read error. The chain joins TRBV12-3 or TRBV12-4 to TRBJ1-3, with a possible D match to TRBD1 (5 bases). This CDR3 has 10 amino acids. CDR3 DNA sequence: TGTGCCAGCAGTTCCCGACAGATCAATTTT. Translating it yields CASSSRQINF.

This chain uses TRBV7-8 with TRBJ2-1; D possibly corresponds to TRBD1 (5 bases). Germline V gene data show CDR1 as SGHVS and CDR2 as FQNEAQ. The CDR3 is made up of 15 amino acids. V was shortened by 1 base and J by 8 bases, with 15 bases between the two germline ends. The CDR3 DNA reads as TGTGCCAGCAGCTTAGTCCAGGGAAGGCTCCATGAGCAGTTCTTC. It yields the protein CASSLVQGRLHEQFF.

This chain connects TRBV7-6 to TRBJ2-2, with D perhaps TRBD1 or TRBD2 (5 bases each). The CDR3 runs to 15 residues. With 5 bases removed from V and 2 bases from J, the gap between germline ends came to 12 bases. In germline, CDR1 is SGHVS, CDR2 FNYEAQ. The CDR3 nucleotides are TGTGCCAGCAGCCTCGGGACGGGAAACACCGGGGAGCTGTTTTTT. Its protein is CASSLGTGNTGELFF.